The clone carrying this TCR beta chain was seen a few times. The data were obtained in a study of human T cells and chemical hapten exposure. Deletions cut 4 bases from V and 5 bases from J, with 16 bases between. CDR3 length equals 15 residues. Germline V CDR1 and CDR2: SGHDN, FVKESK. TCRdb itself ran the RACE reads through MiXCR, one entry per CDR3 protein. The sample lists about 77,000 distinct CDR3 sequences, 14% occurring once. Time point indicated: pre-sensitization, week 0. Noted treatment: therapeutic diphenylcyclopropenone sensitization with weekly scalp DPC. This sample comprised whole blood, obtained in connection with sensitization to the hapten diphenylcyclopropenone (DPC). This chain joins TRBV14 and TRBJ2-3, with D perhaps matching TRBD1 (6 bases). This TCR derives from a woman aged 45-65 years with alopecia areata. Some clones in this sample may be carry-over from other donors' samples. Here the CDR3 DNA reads TGTGCCAGCAGCCTACTGGCAGGGGCTGGAGATACGCAGTATTTT. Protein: CASSLLAGAGDTQYF.